This entry features one T cell receptor beta chain sequence. No antigen is known for it. Deep TCR-beta sequencing used DNA from uncultured naive and memory CD4+ T cells. The data were produced by immunoSEQ multiplex PCR, yet TCRdb's version contains in-frame clones alone and is incomplete. The top ten clones hold 1.6% of a sample with about 65,000 clones, about 89% of them seen once. The source of the sample is a study of CD4 T cells in relation to SARS-CoV-2 and coronaviruses. General study findings and limits: SARS-CoV-2-driven expansion was significantly weaker in crossreactive than monoreactive clones.

Before the COVID-19 pandemic, during about 2011-2019, CD4+ T cells were taken from unexposed donors. The V gene's germline CDR1 is SEHNR and CDR2 FQNEAQ (reference sequence). This CDR3 contains 11 residues. V shed 5 bases and J shed 8 bases, with 10 bases lying between them. This receptor was obtained from a human donor in good health. The specimen sequenced was memory CD4+ T cells from PBMCs. This chain uses TRBV7-9 with TRBJ2-7, with D uncertain. The CDR3 nucleotides are TGTGCCAGCAGCCCCGGCGCGAAGCAGTACTTC. Translation gives CASSPGAKQYF. Using reference TRBV7-9 and TRBJ2-7 for the parts outside the CDR3, the full variable domain is DTGVSQNPRHKITKRGQNVTFRCDPISEHNRLYWYRQTLGQGPEFLTYFQNEAQLEKSRLLSDRFSAERPKGSFSTLEIQRTEQGDSAMYLCASSPGAKQYFGPGTRLTVT.